Sequencing of this T cell receptor beta chain was carried out in a study of T-cell memory formation after mild COVID-19. This clonotype appeared many times. Its antigen is not identified. With 2 bases removed from V and 1 base from J, the gap between germline ends came to 7 bases. The CDR3 is 15 residues long. Per germline, CDR1 KGHDR and CDR2 SFDVKD. Study-level points and caveats: Contracting CD4+ clones were located mainly in CM and EM, and CD8+ clones in EMRA.

TCRdb recomputed calls from the 5' RACE reads with MiXCR, one row per CDR3 protein. The top ten clones hold around 3.8% of a sample with about 250,000 distinct CDR3 sequences, around 17% of them seen once. Input material: PBMCs or a T cell subset sorted from them (not recorded which). The chain carries TRBV24-1 and TRBJ2-2; maybe TRBD1 (5 bases). The TCR was taken from a man aged 18-30 years who had mild COVID-19 (a few samples of this study predate the infection). Cell type and time point are not known. In DNA, the CDR3 is TGTGCCACCAGTGATTACCAGGGGAACACCGGGGAGCTGTTTTTT. Translation: CATSDYQGNTGELFF.